A selection of T cell receptor beta chains follows, all from one sample in a study of spatial heterogeneity in lung cancer. One entry per CDR3 protein results from TCRdb running MiXCR on the 5' RACE reads. The repertoire holds some 8,000 distinct CDR3 sequences, with 5.4% as singletons. Here the sequenced sample was PBMCs, taken at surgery. The receptors originated from a male donor with early-stage non-small cell lung cancer. The conserved cysteine and the conserved F or W are not part of the CDR3 here.

v_call: TRBV20-1
j_call: TRBJ2-2
cdr3_aa: SARKTSGRPNTGELF

v_call: TRBV7-9
j_call: TRBJ2-5
cdr3_aa: ASSPGRGLIQETQY

v_call: TRBV4-3
j_call: TRBJ1-1
cdr3_aa: ASSQDTGPTEAF

v_call: TRBV30
j_call: TRBJ2-1
cdr3_aa: AWEGRSYNEQF

v_call: TRBV12-3/TRBV12-4
j_call: TRBJ2-7
cdr3_aa: ASSLGTVYEQY

v_call: TRBV6-1
j_call: TRBJ2-7
cdr3_aa: ASSDSLAGGFYEQY

v_call: TRBV29-1
j_call: TRBJ2-3
cdr3_aa: SVELQVGTDKQY

v_call: TRBV11-2
j_call: TRBJ2-3
cdr3_aa: ASSLGPLGSGPTDTQY

v_call: TRBV18
j_call: TRBJ1-6
cdr3_aa: ASSPQTAQEGTNSPLH

v_call: TRBV7-9
j_call: TRBJ1-6
cdr3_aa: ASSLGWPAYNSPLH

v_call: TRBV5-1
j_call: TRBJ2-5
cdr3_aa: ASSSGDLLTQY

v_call: TRBV15
j_call: TRBJ1-4
cdr3_aa: ATSRDLGEGEKLF

v_call: TRBV28
j_call: TRBJ1-2
cdr3_aa: ASSYGQALGGYT

v_call: TRBV29-1
j_call: TRBJ1-5
cdr3_aa: SVVNSQDQPQH

v_call: TRBV6-5
j_call: TRBJ2-3
cdr3_aa: ASALGGPHTDTQY

v_call: TRBV27
j_call: TRBJ2-7
cdr3_aa: ASQTYRAGPYYEQY